Below are 23 T cell receptor beta chains sequenced from a single sample in a study of blood T cell repertoires in COVID-19. Libraries were prepared by immunoSEQ multiplex PCR; TCRdb keeps only in-frame clonotypes and omits some of them. This sample carries hundreds of thousands of clones, around 90% of them seen once, and the ten largest clones take approximately 3.3%. Sequencing was carried out using peripheral blood. The receptors come from a man between 18 and 35 years old with active or convalescent COVID-19.

V usage is TRBV18 and J usage is TRBJ1-1; TRBD1 matches 7 bases. This CDR3 spans 15 amino acids. J lost 4 bases, V lost 2 bases, and 7 bases had no gene match. CDR1 and CDR2 (germline): KGHSH, LQKENI. DNA of the CDR3: TGTGCCAGCTCACCAGGGCAGGGGGTTTTCACTGAAGCTTTCTTT. The encoded protein is CASSPGQGVFTEAFF.

V and J are TRBV19 and TRBJ1-1; D unclear. Trimming took 6 bases from V and 8 from J, leaving 10 bases between them. This CDR3 region has 11 residues. The germline gives CDR1 LNHDA, CDR2 SQIVND (reference sequence). CDR3 sequence: CASRELNEAFF. DNA of the CDR3: TGTGCCAGTAGGGAGTTGAACGAAGCTTTCTTT.

The J gene is TRBJ2-7, the V gene TRBV28, with 8 bases fitting TRBD1. CDR3 length equals 14 residues. Germline V lookup: CDR1 MDHEN, CDR2 SYDVKM. The V and J ends lost 7 bases and 4 bases, in that order; junction bases with no gene match: 9. CDR3 amino acids: CASKSPGGSYEQYF. The CDR3, as DNA: TGTGCCAGCAAGTCCCCAGGGGGCTCGTACGAGCAGTACTTC.

The V gene is TRBV29-1, the J gene TRBJ2-1; D perhaps matches TRBD1 (6 bases). From germline, CDR1 is SQVTM and CDR2 ANQGSEA. Deletions cut 6 bases from V and 7 bases from J, with 28 bases between. The CDR3 loop spans 17 amino acids. CDR3 sequence (DNA): TGCAGCGTCCAACGAGATCTTAGGGGGAGTGGTGATAATGAGCAGTTCTTC. Translating gives CSVQRDLRGSGDNEQFF.

A single count supports this clone. The chain recombines TRBV19 with TRBJ1-5; a possible D gene is TRBD1 (5 bases). The CDR3 sequence is 15 residues long. Trimming took off 7 bases at V and 0 bases at J, with 13 bases between the two ends. Germline CDR1 is LNHDA and CDR2 is SQIVND (reference sequence). The CDR3 nucleotides are TGTGCCAGTACTCGGACATTTTATAGCAATCAGCCCCAGCATTTT. As protein: CASTRTFYSNQPQHF.

The CDR3 sequence: CSVGLAGTGELFF. The CDR3 DNA reads TGCAGCGTTGGATTGGCGGGCACCGGGGAGCTGTTTTTT. The rearrangement links TRBV29-1 to TRBJ2-2; possible D gene TRBD2, 5 bases. The ends were cut back, 4 bases at V and 4 bases at J, with 10 bases in the middle. The V gene's germline CDR1 is SQVTM and CDR2 ANQGSEA. The CDR3 contains 13 residues.

The sample holds a few counts of this clone. V gene TRBV6-2 or TRBV6-3 combines with J gene TRBJ1-1, with no clear D. The V end was cut by 6 bases, the J end by 1 base, with 12 bases between. The CDR3 is 14 amino acids. Per germline, CDR1 MNHEY and CDR2 SVGEGT. The CDR3 is CASRPPGKNTEAFF. Here the CDR3 DNA reads TGTGCCAGCAGACCTCCGGGGAAGAACACTGAAGCTTTCTTT.

The CDR3 bases are TGTGCCAGCAACCTCAGATATGACAGGGGTGGTTCACCCCTCCACTTT. Protein: CASNLRYDRGGSPLHF. V is TRBV28 and J is TRBJ1-6; the match to TRBD1 covers 8 bases. The CDR3 is 16 amino acids. Germline CDR1 and CDR2: MDHEN and SYDVKM. After removal of 7 bases from V and 9 bases from J, the junction contained 14 bases not matched to a gene.

The CDR3 sequence: CASSPAALQETQYF. CDR3 sequence (DNA): TGTGCCAGCTCACCTGCTGCCCTACAAGAGACCCAGTACTTC. The chain employs TRBV18 and TRBJ2-5; D unclear. Germline CDR1 KGHSH, CDR2 LQKENI. The V and J ends lost 3 bases and 2 bases respectively, with 10 bases between them. The CDR3 covers 14 residues.

V and J are TRBV6-5 and TRBJ2-4, with unresolved D. This CDR3 has 15 amino acids. CDR1 is MNHEY and CDR2 is SVGAGI in the germline V gene. With 6 bases removed from V and 0 bases from J, the gap between germline ends came to 12 bases. CDR3 sequence (DNA): TGTGCCAGCAGGATTACCGTACTAGCCAAAAACATTCAGTACTTC. It yields the protein CASRITVLAKNIQYF.

This chain joins TRBV27 and TRBJ2-5; TRBD2 aligns across 12 bases. The CDR3 spans 17 residues. CDR1 MNHEY and CDR2 SMNVEV come from the germline V gene (reference sequence). V was clipped by 0 bases and J by 1 base; unmatched bases: 3. CDR3 sequence: CASSLSPGLAGQETQYF. The CDR3 bases are TGTGCCAGCAGTTTATCGCCGGGACTAGCGGGCCAAGAGACCCAGTACTTC.

This rearrangement joins TRBV18 to TRBJ1-2; D gene ambiguous. The CDR3 is 14 amino acids. Trimming removed 2 bases from V and 7 bases from J, with 14 bases in between. Looked up from germline, CDR1 is KGHSH and CDR2 is LQKENI. The DNA of the CDR3 is TGTGCCAGCTCACCAAAGGAGAGGGCGGCTGGCTACACCTTC. Protein sequence: CASSPKERAAGYTF.

V usage is TRBV9 and J usage is TRBJ1-4, with D perhaps matching TRBD1 (5 bases). V dropped 3 bases and J dropped 7 bases, with 16 bases sitting between them. CDR1 and CDR2 (germline): SGDLS, YYNGEE. This CDR3 has 15 amino acids. CDR3: CASSEGTGISEKLFF. CDR3 nucleotide sequence: TGTGCCAGCAGCGAGGGGACTGGGATTAGTGAAAAACTGTTTTTT.

The sample holds a few counts of this clone. This chain joins TRBV6-5 and TRBJ2-7; TRBD1 might be the D (6 bases). The V gene's germline CDR1 is MNHEY and CDR2 SVGAGI. Trimming shortened V by 8 bases and J by 0 bases, and 11 bases separated the two germline ends. This CDR3 spans 13 amino acids. The CDR3 region has the DNA TGTGCCAGCGAAGGGGGAAACTCCTACGAGCAGTACTTC. Translated: CASEGGNSYEQYF.

The V call is TRBV19, the J call TRBJ2-7, with D possibly TRBD2 on 5 matching bases. With 1 base removed from V and 3 bases from J, the gap between germline ends came to 13 bases. The germline CDR1 and CDR2 sequences are LNHDA and SQIVND (reference sequence). The CDR3 totals 15 residues. The CDR3 DNA reads as TGTGCCAGTAGTATAGTGGTGGGAGAGGGCTACGAGCAGTACTTC. This translates into CASSIVVGEGYEQYF.

This chain uses TRBV4-2 with TRBJ2-5; TRBD2 aligns across 9 bases. Germline CDR1 reads LGHNA; CDR2 reads YNFKEQ. The V and J ends lost 4 bases and 5 bases, in that order; junction bases with no gene match: 5. This CDR3 is built from 14 residues. In nucleotides, the CDR3 is TGTGCCAGCAGCCTAGCGGGAGTAAGGGAGACCCAGTACTTC. Translated, it gives CASSLAGVRETQYF.

The chain joins TRBV11-2 to TRBJ2-1, with TRBD2 matching 11 bases. CDR1 and CDR2 from the germline V gene are SGHAT and FQNNGV. Germline trimming cut 3 bases from V and 9 bases from J; bases unmatched to any gene: 10. This CDR3 has 16 amino acids. The CDR3 is CASSFLAGGQGAEQFF. The DNA of the CDR3 is TGTGCCAGCAGCTTTCTAGCGGGGGGTCAGGGGGCTGAGCAGTTCTTC.

This clone was seen a few times. J is TRBJ1-3 and V is TRBV10-3; D is perhaps TRBD1 (6 bases). CDR3 length: 14 residues. Germline CDR1 and CDR2: ENHRY and SYGVKD. V lost 6 bases, J lost 0 bases, and 9 bases lay in between. The CDR3 DNA reads as TGTGCCATCAGACCAGGGGACTCTGGAAACACCATATATTTT. This sequence encodes CAIRPGDSGNTIYF.

The V and J genes are TRBV11-2 and TRBJ2-1; TRBD2 matches 7 bases. The V gene end was trimmed by 4 bases and the J gene end by 6 bases; junction bases not matched to a gene: 9. Germline V gene lookup returns CDR1 SGHAT and CDR2 FQNNGV. CDR3 length: 15 amino acids. In DNA, the CDR3 is TGTGCCAGCAGCTCCCTCGGGGCTAGCGGCAATGAGCAGTTCTTC. The encoded protein is CASSSLGASGNEQFF.

This rearrangement joins TRBV6-5 to TRBJ1-1; D is perhaps TRBD1 (5 bases). Per germline, CDR1 MNHEY and CDR2 SVGAGI. The CDR3 sequence is 12 residues long. V gave up 6 bases and J gave up 8 bases, with 13 bases separating them. The DNA of the CDR3 is TGTGCCAGCAGACAGGACATAAACGAAGCTTTCTTT. Translation gives CASRQDINEAFF.

The genes are TRBV7-6 and TRBJ2-1; 9 bases are a match to TRBD2. The trim removed 1 base at V and 4 bases at J, leaving 5 bases unmatched. This CDR3 has 16 amino acids. In germline, CDR1 is SGHVS, CDR2 FNYEAQ. This CDR3 reads CASSLGSSGGYNEQFF. The CDR3 nucleotides are TGTGCCAGCAGCTTAGGTAGTAGCGGGGGTTACAATGAGCAGTTCTTC. Full variable domain (outside the CDR3, taken from reference TRBV7-6 and TRBJ2-1): GAGVSQSPRYKVTKRGQDVALRCDPISGHVSLYWYRQALGQGPEFLTYFNYEAQQDKSGLPNDRFSAERPEGSISTLTIQRTEQRDSAMYRCASSLGSSGGYNEQFFGPGTRLTVL.

This sequence joins TRBV9 and TRBJ2-3; TRBD2 aligns across 10 bases. The V segment lost 0 bases and the J segment 3 bases; nucleotides outside the gene matches: 4. The length of the CDR3 is 16 residues. CDR1 is SGDLS and CDR2 is YYNGEE in the germline V gene. The CDR3 DNA reads as TGTGCCAGCAGCGTAGAAGGACTAGCGGTAACAGATACGCAGTATTTT. The encoded protein is CASSVEGLAVTDTQYF.

This clone was detected once. J is TRBJ1-1 and V is TRBV27, with D tentatively TRBD1 (5 bases). Germline assignment: CDR1 MNHEY and CDR2 SMNVEV (reference sequence). The CDR3 is made up of 13 amino acids. Trimming pared 11 bases from V and 4 bases from J, leaving 17 bases between. CDR3 nucleotides: TGTGCCGCCAGGGTAAGGGTGGGCACTGAAGCTTTCTTT. Its protein product is CAARVRVGTEAFF.